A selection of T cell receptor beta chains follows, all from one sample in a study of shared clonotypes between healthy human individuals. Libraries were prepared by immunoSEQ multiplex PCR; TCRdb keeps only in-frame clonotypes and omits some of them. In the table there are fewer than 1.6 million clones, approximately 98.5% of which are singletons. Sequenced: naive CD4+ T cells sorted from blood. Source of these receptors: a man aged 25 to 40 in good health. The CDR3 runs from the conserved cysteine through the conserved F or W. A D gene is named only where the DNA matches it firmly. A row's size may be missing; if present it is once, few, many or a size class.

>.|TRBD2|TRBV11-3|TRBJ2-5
CASSLGFSGREETQYF
TGTGCCAGCAGCTTAGGATTCAGCGGGAGGGAAGAGACCCAGTACTTC
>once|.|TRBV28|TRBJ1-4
CASISEAFATNEKLFF
TGTGCCAGCATCTCCGAGGCATTTGCAACTAATGAAAAACTGTTTTTT
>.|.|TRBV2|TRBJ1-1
CASNLDGPKGAFF
TGTGCCAGCAACCTAGACGGACCGAAGGGAGCTTTCTTT
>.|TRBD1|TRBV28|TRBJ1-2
CAGGQGENYGYTF
TGTGCCGGGGGACAGGGAGAGAACTATGGCTACACCTTC
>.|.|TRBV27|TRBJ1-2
CASKKTRVLNYGYTF
TGTGCCAGCAAGAAAACCAGGGTCTTAAACTATGGCTACACCTTC
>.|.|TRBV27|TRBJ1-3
CASSQGLRNTIYF
TGTGCCAGCAGTCAGGGGCTTCGGAACACCATATATTTT
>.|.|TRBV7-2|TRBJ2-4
CASSLTQVAKNIQYF
TGTGCCAGCAGCTTAACCCAGGTTGCCAAAAACATTCAGTACTTC
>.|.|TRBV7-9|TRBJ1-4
CASSTIFGGDEKLFF
TGTGCCAGCAGCACAATCTTCGGGGGGGATGAAAAACTGTTTTTT
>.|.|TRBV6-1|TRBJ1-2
CASSEIGFIDGYTF
TGTGCCAGCAGTGAAATCGGTTTTATTGACGGCTACACCTTC
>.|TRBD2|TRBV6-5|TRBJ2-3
CASSTLAASTDTQYF
TGTGCCAGCAGTACACTAGCGGCCAGCACAGATACGCAGTATTTT
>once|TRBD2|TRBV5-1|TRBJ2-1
CASSLDASGGEQFF
TGCGCCAGCAGCTTAGACGCGAGCGGGGGTGAGCAGTTCTTC
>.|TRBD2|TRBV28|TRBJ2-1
CASTAGLAGWNEQFF
TGTGCCAGCACTGCGGGCCTAGCGGGATGGAATGAGCAGTTCTTC
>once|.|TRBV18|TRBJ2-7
CASSPSAPPGPEQYF
TGTGCCAGCTCACCAAGTGCCCCCCCCGGGCCCGAGCAGTACTTC
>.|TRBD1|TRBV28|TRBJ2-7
CASSLVFRQGASYEQYF
TGTGCCAGCAGTTTAGTATTTAGACAGGGGGCTTCCTACGAGCAGTACTTC
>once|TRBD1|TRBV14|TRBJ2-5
CASRRKGGLETQYF
TGTGCCAGCAGGAGGAAAGGGGGCTTAGAGACCCAGTACTTC
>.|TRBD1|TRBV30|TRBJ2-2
CAWSSWQGAGELFF
TGTGCCTGGAGCTCTTGGCAGGGGGCCGGGGAGCTGTTTTTT
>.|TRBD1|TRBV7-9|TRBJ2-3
CASSPRDRVNTQYF
TGTGCCAGCAGCCCCCGAGACAGGGTTAATACGCAGTATTTT
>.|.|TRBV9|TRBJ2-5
CASSVGLPGLETQYF
TGTGCCAGCAGCGTAGGGTTACCGGGATTAGAGACCCAGTACTTC
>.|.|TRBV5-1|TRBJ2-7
CASSLDVAYEQYF
TGCGCCAGCAGCTTGGACGTAGCCTACGAGCAGTACTTC
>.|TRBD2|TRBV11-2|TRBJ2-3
CASSLGTSGSSDTQYF
TGTGCCAGCAGCTTAGGTACTAGCGGGAGTTCAGATACGCAGTATTTT
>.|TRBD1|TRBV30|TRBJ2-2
CAWSATGTGETGELFF
TGTGCCTGGAGCGCCACCGGGACAGGAGAAACCGGGGAGCTGTTTTTT
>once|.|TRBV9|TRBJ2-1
CASSVVLAGSRNEQFF
TGTGCCAGCAGCGTAGTACTCGCGGGATCCCGCAATGAGCAGTTCTTC
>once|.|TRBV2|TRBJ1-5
CASRRQGNSNQPQHF
TGTGCCAGCAGACGCCAGGGGAATAGCAATCAGCCCCAGCATTTT
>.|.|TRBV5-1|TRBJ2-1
CASSLDGTLGNEQFF
TGCGCCAGCAGCTTGGATGGGACCCTGGGCAATGAGCAGTTCTTC
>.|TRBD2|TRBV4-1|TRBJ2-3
CASSPQYGRATDTQYF
TGCGCCAGCAGCCCACAGTACGGGAGGGCAACAGATACGCAGTATTTT
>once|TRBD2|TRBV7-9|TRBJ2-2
CASSSSPGLADTGELFF
TGTGCCAGCAGCTCGTCCCCGGGACTAGCGGACACCGGGGAGCTGTTTTTT
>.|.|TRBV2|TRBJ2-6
CASRTDSGANVLTF
TGTGCCAGCAGGACAGACTCTGGGGCCAACGTCCTGACTTTC
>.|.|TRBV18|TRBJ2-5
CASSPGSQETQYF
TGTGCCAGCTCACCGGGATCTCAAGAGACCCAGTACTTC
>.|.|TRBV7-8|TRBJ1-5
CASSLTVLEPQHF
TGTGCCAGCAGCTTAACCGTCCTAGAGCCCCAGCATTTT
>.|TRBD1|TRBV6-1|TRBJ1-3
CASSERDRVSGNTIYF
TGTGCCAGCAGTGAAAGGGACAGGGTTTCTGGAAACACCATATATTTT
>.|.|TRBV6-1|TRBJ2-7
CASRALGGAYEQYF
TGTGCCAGCAGAGCCTTAGGCGGAGCCTACGAGCAGTACTTC
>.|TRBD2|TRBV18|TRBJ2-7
CASTLGLAGAYEQYF
TGTGCCAGCACCCTGGGACTAGCGGGAGCCTACGAGCAGTACTTC
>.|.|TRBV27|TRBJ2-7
CASSLGGVSYEQYF
TGTGCCAGCAGTTTAGGTGGCGTTTCCTACGAGCAGTACTTC
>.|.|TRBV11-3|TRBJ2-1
CASLSSSYNEQFF
TGTGCCAGCCTCTCCAGCTCCTACAATGAGCAGTTCTTC
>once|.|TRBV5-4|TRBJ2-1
CASSGEVALTSEQFF
TGTGCCAGCAGCGGGGAAGTGGCTCTAACGAGTGAGCAGTTCTTC
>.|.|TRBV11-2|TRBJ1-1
CASSLEPANTEAFF
TGTGCCAGCAGCTTAGAACCGGCGAACACTGAAGCTTTCTTT
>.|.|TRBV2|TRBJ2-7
CASSDQAEQYF
TGTGCCAGCAGTGATCAAGCGGAGCAGTACTTC
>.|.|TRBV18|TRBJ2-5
CASSPLSRVGTQYF
TGTGCCAGCTCACCACTGTCGAGGGTCGGGACCCAGTACTTC
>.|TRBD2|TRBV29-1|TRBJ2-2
CSVRLAVNTGELFF
TGCAGCGTTCGACTAGCGGTTAACACCGGGGAGCTGTTTTTT
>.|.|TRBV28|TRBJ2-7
CASSSLQIYEQYF
TGTGCCAGCAGTTCGCTACAAATCTACGAGCAGTACTTC
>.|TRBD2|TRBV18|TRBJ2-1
CASSPLAGDLNEQFF
TGTGCCAGCTCACCCCTAGCGGGAGACCTCAATGAGCAGTTCTTC
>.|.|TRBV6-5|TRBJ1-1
CASSYNGRAFF
TGTGCCAGCAGTTACAATGGAAGAGCTTTCTTT
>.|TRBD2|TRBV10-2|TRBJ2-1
CASSEWASGRARNEQFF
TGCGCCAGCAGTGAGTGGGCTAGCGGGAGGGCCAGGAATGAGCAGTTCTTC
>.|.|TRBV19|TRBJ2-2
CASSTRGFTGELFF
TGTGCCAGTAGTACCCGAGGATTCACCGGGGAGCTGTTTTTT
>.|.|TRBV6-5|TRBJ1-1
CASSPNRATEAFF
TGTGCCAGCAGTCCTAACAGGGCCACTGAAGCTTTCTTT
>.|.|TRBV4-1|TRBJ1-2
CASSQTGLGYTF
TGCGCCAGCAGCCAAACAGGTCTGGGCTACACCTTC
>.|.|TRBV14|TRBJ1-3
CASSPSGNTIYF
TGTGCCAGCAGCCCCTCGGGGAACACCATATATTTT